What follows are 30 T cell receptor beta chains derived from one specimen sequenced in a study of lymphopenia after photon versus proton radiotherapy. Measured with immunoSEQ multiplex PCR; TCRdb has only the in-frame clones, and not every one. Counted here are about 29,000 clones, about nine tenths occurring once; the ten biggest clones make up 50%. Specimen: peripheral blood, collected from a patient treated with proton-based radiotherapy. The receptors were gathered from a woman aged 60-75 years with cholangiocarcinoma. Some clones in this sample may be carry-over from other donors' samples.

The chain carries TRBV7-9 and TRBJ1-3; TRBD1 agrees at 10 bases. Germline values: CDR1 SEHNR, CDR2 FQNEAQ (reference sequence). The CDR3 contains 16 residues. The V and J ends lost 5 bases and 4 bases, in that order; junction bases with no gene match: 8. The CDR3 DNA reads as TGTGCCAGCAGCAAGGGGGACAGGGGATCAGGAAACACCATATATTTT. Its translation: CASSKGDRGSGNTIYF.

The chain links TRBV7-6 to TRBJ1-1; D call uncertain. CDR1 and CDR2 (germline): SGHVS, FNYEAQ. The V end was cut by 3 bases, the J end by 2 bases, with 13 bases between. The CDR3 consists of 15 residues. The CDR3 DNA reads TGTGCCAGCAGCTTTTCCGGGAGGATTAACACTGAAGCTTTCTTT. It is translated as CASSFSGRINTEAFF. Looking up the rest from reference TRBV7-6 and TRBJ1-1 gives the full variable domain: GAGVSQSPRYKVTKRGQDVALRCDPISGHVSLYWYRQALGQGPEFLTYFNYEAQQDKSGLPNDRFSAERPEGSISTLTIQRTEQRDSAMYRCASSFSGRINTEAFFGQGTRLTVV.

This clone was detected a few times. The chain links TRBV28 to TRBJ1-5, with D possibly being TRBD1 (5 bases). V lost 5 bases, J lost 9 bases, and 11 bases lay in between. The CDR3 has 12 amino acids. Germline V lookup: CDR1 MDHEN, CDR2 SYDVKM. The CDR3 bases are TGTGCCAGCAGTCGGGACGTCCGGCCCCAGCATTTT. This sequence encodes CASSRDVRPQHF.

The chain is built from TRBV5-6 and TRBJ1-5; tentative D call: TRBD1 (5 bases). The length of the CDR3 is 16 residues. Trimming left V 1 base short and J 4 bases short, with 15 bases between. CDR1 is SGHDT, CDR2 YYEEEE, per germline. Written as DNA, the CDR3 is TGTGCCAGCAGCTTGTACTTAGGGACGGCAAATCAGCCCCAGCATTTT. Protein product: CASSLYLGTANQPQHF.

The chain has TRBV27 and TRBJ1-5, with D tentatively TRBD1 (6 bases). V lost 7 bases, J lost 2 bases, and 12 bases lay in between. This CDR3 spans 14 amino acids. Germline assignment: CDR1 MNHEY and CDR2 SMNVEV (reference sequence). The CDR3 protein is CASKDRIGNQPQHF. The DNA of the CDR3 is TGTGCCAGCAAAGACAGGATCGGCAATCAGCCCCAGCATTTT.

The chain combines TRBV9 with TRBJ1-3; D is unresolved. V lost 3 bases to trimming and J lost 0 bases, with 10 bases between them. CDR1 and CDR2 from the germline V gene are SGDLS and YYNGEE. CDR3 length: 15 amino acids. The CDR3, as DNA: TGTGCCAGCAGCGCTGCCCCGAGCTCTGGAAACACCATATATTTT. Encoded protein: CASSAAPSSGNTIYF. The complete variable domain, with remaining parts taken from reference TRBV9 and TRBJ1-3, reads DSGVTQTPKHLITATGQRVTLRCSPRSGDLSVYWYQQSLDQGLQFLIQYYNGEERAKGNILERFSAQQFPDLHSELNLSSLELGDSALYFCASSAAPSSGNTIYFGEGSWLTVV.

The CDR3 bases are TGTGCCAGCAGCCCGGCCGGGACTTTCAATGAGCAGTTCTTC. Translated: CASSPAGTFNEQFF. The rearrangement joins TRBV6-1 to TRBJ2-1, with D perhaps matching TRBD2 (6 bases). Per the germline V gene, CDR1 is MNHNS and CDR2 is SASEGT. CDR3 length: 14 residues. V shed 6 bases and J shed 6 bases, with 15 bases lying between them.

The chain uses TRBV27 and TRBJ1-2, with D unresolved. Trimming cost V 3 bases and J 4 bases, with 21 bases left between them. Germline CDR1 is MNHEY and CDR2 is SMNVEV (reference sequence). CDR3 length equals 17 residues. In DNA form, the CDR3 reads TGTGCCAGCAGTTTCCGCCAGGACTCCCAAAAAATCTATGGCTACACCTTC. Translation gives CASSFRQDSQKIYGYTF.

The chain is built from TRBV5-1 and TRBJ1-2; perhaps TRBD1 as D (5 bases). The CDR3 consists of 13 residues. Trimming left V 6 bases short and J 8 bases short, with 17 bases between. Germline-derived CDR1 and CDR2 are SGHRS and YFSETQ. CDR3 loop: CASTTGTASGYTF. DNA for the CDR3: TGCGCCAGCACTACCGGGACGGCGAGCGGCTACACCTTC.

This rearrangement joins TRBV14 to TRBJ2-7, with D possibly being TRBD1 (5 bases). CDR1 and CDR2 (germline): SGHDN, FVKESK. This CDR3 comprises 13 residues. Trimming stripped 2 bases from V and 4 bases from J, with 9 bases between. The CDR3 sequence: CASSQQGLYEQYF. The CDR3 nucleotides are TGTGCCAGCAGCCAACAGGGTCTGTACGAGCAGTACTTC. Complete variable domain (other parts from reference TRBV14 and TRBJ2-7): EAGVTQFPSHSVIEKGQTVTLRCDPISGHDNLYWYRRVMGKEIKFLLHFVKESKQDESGMPNNRFLAERTGGTYSTLKVQPAELEDSGVYFCASSQQGLYEQYFGPGTRLTVT.

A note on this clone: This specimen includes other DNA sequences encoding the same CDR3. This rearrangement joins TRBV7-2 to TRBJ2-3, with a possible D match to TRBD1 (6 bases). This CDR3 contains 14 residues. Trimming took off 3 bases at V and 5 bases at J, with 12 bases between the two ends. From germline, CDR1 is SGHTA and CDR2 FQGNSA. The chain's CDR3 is CASSLSRGVDTQYF. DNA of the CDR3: TGTGCCAGCAGCTTGTCCAGGGGAGTAGATACGCAGTATTTT. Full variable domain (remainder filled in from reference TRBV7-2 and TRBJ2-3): GAGVSQSPSNKVTEKGKDVELRCDPISGHTALYWYRQSLGQGLEFLIYFQGNSAPDKSGLPSDRFSAERTGGSVSTLTIQRTQQEDSAVYLCASSLSRGVDTQYFGPGTRLTVL.

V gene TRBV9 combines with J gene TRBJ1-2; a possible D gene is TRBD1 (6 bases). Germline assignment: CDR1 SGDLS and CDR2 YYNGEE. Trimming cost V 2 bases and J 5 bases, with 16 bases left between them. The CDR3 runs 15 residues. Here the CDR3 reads CASSVYGGAGYGYTF. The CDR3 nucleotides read TGTGCCAGCAGCGTTTACGGGGGCGCAGGTTATGGCTACACCTTC.

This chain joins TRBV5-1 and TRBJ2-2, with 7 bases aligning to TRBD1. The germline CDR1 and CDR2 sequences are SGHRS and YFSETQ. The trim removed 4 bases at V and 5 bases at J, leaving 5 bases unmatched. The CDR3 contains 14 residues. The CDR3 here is CASSLGQRTGELFF. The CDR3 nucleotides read TGCGCCAGCAGCCTGGGACAGAGAACCGGGGAGCTGTTTTTT.

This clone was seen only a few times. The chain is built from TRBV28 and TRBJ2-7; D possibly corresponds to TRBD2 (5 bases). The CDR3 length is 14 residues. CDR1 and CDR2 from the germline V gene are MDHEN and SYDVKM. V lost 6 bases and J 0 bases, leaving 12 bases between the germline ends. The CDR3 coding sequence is TGTGCCAGCAGCGAGGCTGGGAGCTCCTACGAGCAGTACTTC. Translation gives CASSEAGSSYEQYF.

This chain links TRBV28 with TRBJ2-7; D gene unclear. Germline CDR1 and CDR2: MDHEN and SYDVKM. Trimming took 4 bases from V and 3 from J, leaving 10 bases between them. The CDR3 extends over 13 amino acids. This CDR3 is CASSSRPIYEQYF. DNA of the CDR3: TGTGCCAGCAGTTCTCGGCCTATCTACGAGCAGTACTTC.

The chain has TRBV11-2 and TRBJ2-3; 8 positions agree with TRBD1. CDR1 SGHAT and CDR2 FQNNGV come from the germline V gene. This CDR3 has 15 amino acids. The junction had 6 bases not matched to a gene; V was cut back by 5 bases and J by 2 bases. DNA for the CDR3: TGTGCCAGCAGCCCTCTGACAGGGGTCACAGATACGCAGTATTTT. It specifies CASSPLTGVTDTQYF.

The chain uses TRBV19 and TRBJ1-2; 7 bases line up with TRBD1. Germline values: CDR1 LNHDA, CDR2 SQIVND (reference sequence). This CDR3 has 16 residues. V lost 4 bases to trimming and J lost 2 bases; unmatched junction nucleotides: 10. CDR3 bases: TGTGCCAGTAGTAAGCCCTTACAGGGGATAAACTATGGCTACACCTTC. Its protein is CASSKPLQGINYGYTF.

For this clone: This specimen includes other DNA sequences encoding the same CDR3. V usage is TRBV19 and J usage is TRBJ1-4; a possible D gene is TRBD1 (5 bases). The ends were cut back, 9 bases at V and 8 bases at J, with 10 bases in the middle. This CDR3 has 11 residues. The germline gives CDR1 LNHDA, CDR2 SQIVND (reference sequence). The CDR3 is CASRRGEKLFF. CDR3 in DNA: TGTGCCAGCCGCCGGGGCGAAAAACTGTTTTTT.

The CDR3 spells CASSPRIANYGYTF. Written as DNA, the CDR3 is TGTGCCAGCAGCCCCCGGATAGCTAACTATGGCTACACCTTC. The chain couples TRBV9 to TRBJ1-2, with unresolved D. Germline V gene data show CDR1 as SGDLS and CDR2 as YYNGEE. The CDR3 length is 14 residues. Trimming pared 4 bases from V and 0 bases from J, leaving 10 bases between.

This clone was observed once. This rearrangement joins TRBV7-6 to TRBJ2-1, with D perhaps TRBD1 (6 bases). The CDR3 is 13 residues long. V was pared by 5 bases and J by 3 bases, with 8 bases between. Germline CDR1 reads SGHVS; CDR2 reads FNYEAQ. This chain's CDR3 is CASSLQGYNEQFF. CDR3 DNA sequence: TGTGCCAGCAGCCTACAGGGCTACAATGAGCAGTTCTTC.

The CDR3 here is CASSIGQGAGNTIYF. The CDR3 coding sequence is TGTGCCAGTAGTATTGGACAGGGGGCTGGAAACACCATATATTTT. The chain has TRBV19 and TRBJ1-3; 10 nucleotides align to TRBD1. Germline V CDR1 and CDR2: LNHDA, SQIVND (reference sequence). The CDR3 has 15 residues. Losses at the gene ends were 3 bases for V and 2 bases for J; bases not matched to a gene: 1.

The CDR3: CAWSVPGHVNQPQHF. The CDR3 nucleotides read TGTGCCTGGAGTGTACCCGGACACGTCAATCAGCCCCAGCATTTT. The chain combines TRBV30 with TRBJ1-5; possible D gene TRBD1, 5 bases. The CDR3 sequence is 15 residues long. Germline V gives CDR1 GTSNPN, CDR2 SVGIG (reference sequence). The germline V and J ends were trimmed by 0 bases and 3 bases, with 12 bases remaining between them.

Written as DNA, the CDR3 is TGCGCCAGTCAGCCAGGGGGACAGAGACAAGAGACCCAGTACTTC. This sequence encodes CASQPGGQRQETQYF. The J gene is TRBJ2-5, the V gene TRBV4-1, with TRBD1 identical over 7 bases. V shed 9 bases and J 2 bases; nucleotides not matched to a gene: 12. The germline CDR1 and CDR2 sequences are MGHRA and YSYEKL. The CDR3 spans 15 residues.

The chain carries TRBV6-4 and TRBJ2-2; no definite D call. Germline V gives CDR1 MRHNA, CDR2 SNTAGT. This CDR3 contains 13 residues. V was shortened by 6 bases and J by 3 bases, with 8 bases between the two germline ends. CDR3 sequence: CASRRWDTGELFF. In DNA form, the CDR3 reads TGTGCCAGCAGGAGGTGGGACACCGGGGAGCTGTTTTTT.

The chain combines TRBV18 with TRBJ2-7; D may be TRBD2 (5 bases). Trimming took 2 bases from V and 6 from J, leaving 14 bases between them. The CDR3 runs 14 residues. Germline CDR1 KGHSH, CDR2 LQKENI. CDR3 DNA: TGTGCCAGCTCACCAGCCGGGGTGAAGTCCGAGCAGTACTTC. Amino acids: CASSPAGVKSEQYF.

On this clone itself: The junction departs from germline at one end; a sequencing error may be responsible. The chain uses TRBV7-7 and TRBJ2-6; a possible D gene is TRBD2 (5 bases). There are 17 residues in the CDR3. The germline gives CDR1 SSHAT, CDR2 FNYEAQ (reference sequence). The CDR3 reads CASSFAGPGTGANVLTF. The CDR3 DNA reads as TGTGCTAGCAGCTTCGCGGGTCCGGGTACCGGGGCCAACGTCCTGACTTTC.

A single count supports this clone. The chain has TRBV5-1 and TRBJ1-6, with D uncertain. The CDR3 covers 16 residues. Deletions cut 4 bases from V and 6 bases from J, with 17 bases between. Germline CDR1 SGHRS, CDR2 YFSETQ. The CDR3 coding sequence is TGCGCCAGCAGCCCTGGACCGAATGGGGTTAATTCACCCCTCCACTTT. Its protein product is CASSPGPNGVNSPLHF.

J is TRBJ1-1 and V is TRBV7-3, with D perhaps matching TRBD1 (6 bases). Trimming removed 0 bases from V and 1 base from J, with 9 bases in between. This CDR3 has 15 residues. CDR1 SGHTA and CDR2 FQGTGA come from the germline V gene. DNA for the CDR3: TGTGCCAGCAGCTTAACGGGACACCCGAACACTGAAGCTTTCTTT. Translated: CASSLTGHPNTEAFF.

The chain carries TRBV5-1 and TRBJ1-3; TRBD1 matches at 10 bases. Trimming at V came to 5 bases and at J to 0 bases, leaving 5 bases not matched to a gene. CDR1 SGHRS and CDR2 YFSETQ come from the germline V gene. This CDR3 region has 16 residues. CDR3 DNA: TGCGCCAGCAGTCGGACAGGGGGGAACTCTGGAAACACCATATATTTT. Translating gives CASSRTGGNSGNTIYF.

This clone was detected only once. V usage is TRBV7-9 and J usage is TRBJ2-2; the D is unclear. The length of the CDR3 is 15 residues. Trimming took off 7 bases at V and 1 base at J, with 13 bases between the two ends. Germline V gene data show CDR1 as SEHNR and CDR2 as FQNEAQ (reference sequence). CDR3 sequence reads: CASTESSGNTGELFF. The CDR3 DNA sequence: TGTGCCAGCACCGAAAGCTCAGGGAACACCGGGGAGCTGTTTTTT.